The entry below describes one T cell receptor beta chain. The antigen is not known. 60 Vbeta and 13 Jbeta primers were used in PCR. Generated by immunoSEQ multiplex PCR, the TCRdb table keeps only in-frame clones and is missing some. Here the sample spans some 90,000 clones, 79% being singletons. The sample belongs to a study of cytomegalovirus exposure and HLA in healthy donors. Notes on the study in general: A later analysis reportedly found that, within productive TCRs, an Asian-associated ancestry cluster had fewer N-insertions than the mean observed across the approximately 700 donors. The majority of CMV-associated TCR beta chains were reported as apparently HLA-restricted in a later analysis. Reported results showed that the classifier diagnosed cytomegalovirus status with high specificity and sensitivity. Sequencing likely generated an artifact that appeared as a cluster of highly shared sequence variants.

The trim removed 3 bases at V and 1 base at J, leaving 7 bases unmatched. The CDR3 is 16 amino acids. Germline V lookup: CDR1 GTSNPN, CDR2 SVGIG (reference sequence). The sequencing sample was made of PBMCs. V and J are TRBV30 and TRBJ1-1; 11 nucleotides match TRBD1. The clonotype comes from a man younger than 45 in good health and CMV-seronegative. For the CDR3, the DNA is TGTGCCTGGAGGGGGTGGACAGGGGGCGAGAACACTGAAGCTTTCTTT. Its protein product is CAWRGWTGGENTEAFF.